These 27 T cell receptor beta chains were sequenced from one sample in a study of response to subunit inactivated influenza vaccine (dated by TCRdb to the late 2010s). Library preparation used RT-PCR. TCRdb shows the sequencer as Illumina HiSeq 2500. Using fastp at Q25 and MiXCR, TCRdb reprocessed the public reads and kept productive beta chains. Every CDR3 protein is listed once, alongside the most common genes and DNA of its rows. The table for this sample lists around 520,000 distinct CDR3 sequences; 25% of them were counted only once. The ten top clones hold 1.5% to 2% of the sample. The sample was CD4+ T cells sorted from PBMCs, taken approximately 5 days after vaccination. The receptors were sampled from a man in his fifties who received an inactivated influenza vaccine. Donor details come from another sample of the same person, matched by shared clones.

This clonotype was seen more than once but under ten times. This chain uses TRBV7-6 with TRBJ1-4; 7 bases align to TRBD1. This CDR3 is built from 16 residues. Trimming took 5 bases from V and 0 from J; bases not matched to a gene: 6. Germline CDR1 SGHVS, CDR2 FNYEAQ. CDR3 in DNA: TGTGCCAGCAGCAGGGGGACAGCTGCAACTAATGAAAAACTGTTTTTT. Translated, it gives CASSRGTAATNEKLFF.

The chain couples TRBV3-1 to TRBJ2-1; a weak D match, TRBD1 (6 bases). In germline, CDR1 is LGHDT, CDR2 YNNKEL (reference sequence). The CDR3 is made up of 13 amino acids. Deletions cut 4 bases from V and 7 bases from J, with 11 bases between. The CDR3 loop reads CASSPGQINEQFF. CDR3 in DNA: TGTGCCAGCAGCCCGGGACAAATTAATGAGCAGTTCTTC.

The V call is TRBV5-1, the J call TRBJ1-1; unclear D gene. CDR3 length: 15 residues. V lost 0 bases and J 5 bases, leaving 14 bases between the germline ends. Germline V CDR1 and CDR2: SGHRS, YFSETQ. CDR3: CASSLAGKRGTEAFF. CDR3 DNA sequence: TGCGCCAGCAGCTTGGCCGGGAAACGGGGAACTGAAGCTTTCTTT.

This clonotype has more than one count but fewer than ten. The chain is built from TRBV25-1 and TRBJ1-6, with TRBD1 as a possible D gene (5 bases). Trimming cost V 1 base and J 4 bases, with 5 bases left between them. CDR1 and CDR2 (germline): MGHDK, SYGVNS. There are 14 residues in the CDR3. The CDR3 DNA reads TGTGCCAGCAGTGAATCAGGGTATAATTCACCCCTCCACTTT. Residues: CASSESGYNSPLHF. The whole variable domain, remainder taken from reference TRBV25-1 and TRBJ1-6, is EADIYQTPRYLVIGTGKKITLECSQTMGHDKMYWYQQDPGMELHLIHYSYGVNSTEKGDLSSESTVSRIRTEHFPLTLESARPSHTSQYLCASSESGYNSPLHFGNGTRLTVT.

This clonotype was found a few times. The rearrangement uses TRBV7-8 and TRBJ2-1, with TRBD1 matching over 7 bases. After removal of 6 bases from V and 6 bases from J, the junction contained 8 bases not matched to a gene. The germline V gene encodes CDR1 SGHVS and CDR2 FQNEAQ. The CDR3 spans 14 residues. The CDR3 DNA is TGTGCCAGCAGGCACAGGGGCTTCGGCAATGAGCAGTTCTTC. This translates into CASRHRGFGNEQFF.

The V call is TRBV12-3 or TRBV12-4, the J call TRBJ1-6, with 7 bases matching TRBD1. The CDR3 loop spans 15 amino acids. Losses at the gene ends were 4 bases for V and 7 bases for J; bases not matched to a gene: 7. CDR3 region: CASSSRDSGNSPLHF. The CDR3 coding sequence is TGTGCCAGCAGTTCCCGGGACAGTGGAAATTCACCCCTCCACTTT.

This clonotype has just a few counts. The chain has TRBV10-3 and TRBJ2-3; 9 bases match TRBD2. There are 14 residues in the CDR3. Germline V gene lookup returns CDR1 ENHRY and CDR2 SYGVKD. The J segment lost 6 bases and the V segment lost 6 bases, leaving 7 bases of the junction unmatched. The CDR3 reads CAIRVLAGGDTQYF. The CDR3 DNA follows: TGTGCCATCAGAGTACTAGCGGGCGGGGATACGCAGTATTTT.

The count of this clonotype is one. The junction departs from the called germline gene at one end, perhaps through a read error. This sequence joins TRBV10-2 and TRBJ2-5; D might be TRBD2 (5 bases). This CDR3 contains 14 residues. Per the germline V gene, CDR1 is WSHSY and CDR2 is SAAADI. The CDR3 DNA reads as TGCGCCAGCAGCCCAATCGGGATAGAAGAGACCCAGTATTTC. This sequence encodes CASSPIGIEETQYF.

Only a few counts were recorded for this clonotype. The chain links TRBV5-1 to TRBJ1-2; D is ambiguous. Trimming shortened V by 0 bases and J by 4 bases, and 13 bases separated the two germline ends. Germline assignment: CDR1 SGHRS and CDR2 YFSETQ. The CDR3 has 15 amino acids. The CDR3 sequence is CASSLETARGYGYTF. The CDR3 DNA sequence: TGCGCCAGCAGCTTGGAAACAGCACGGGGCTATGGCTACACCTTC.

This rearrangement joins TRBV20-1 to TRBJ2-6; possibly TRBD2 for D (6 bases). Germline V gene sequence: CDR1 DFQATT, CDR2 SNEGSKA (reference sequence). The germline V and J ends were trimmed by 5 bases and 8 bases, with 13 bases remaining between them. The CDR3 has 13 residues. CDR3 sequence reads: CSARDSLTNVLTF. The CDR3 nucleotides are TGCAGTGCTCGGGACTCGTTGACCAACGTCCTGACTTTC.

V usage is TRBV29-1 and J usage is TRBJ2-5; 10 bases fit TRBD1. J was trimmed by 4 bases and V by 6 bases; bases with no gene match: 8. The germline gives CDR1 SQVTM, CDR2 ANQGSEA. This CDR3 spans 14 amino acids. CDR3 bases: TGCAGCGTGGCGGGACAGGGGTATGGAGAGACCCAGTACTTC. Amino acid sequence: CSVAGQGYGETQYF.

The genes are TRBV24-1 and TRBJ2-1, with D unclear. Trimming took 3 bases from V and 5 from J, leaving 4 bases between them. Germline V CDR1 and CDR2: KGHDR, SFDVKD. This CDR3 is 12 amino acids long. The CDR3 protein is CATSDRHNEQFF. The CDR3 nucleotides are TGTGCCACCAGTGATCGTCACAATGAGCAGTTCTTC.

DNA of the CDR3: TGTGCCAGCAGCGATCGACAGGGAAAGACCCAGTACTTC. This encodes CASSDRQGKTQYF. This chain joins TRBV14 and TRBJ2-5; TRBD1 agrees at 7 bases. Losses at the gene ends were 5 bases for V and 6 bases for J; bases not matched to a gene: 6. Germline V gene data show CDR1 as SGHDN and CDR2 as FVKESK. The length of the CDR3 is 13 residues.

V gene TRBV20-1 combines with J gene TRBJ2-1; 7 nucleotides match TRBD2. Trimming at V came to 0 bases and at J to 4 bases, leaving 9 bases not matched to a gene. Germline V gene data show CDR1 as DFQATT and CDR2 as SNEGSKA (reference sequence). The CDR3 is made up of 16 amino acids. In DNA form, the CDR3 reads TGCAGTGCTAGAGACCCCAGCCTAGCGGCTTACAATGAGCAGTTCTTC. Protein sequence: CSARDPSLAAYNEQFF.

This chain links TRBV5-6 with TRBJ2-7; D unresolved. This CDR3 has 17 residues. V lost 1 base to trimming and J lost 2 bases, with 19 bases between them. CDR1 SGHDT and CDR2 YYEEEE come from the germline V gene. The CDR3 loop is CASSLSFGRTPPYEQYF. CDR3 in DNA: TGTGCCAGCAGCTTGTCCTTCGGACGGACCCCTCCCTACGAGCAGTACTTC.

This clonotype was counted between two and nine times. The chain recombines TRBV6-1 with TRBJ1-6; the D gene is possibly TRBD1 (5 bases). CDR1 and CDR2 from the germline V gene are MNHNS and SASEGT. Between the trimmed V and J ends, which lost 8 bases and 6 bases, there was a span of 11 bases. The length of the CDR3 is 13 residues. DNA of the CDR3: TGTGCCAGCCGTCCGGGGGGTAATTCACCCCTCCACTTT. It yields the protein CASRPGGNSPLHF.

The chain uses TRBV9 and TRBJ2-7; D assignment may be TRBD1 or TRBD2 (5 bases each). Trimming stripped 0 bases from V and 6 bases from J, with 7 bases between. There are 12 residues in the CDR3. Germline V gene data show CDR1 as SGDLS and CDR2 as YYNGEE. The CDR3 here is CASSVERGEQYF. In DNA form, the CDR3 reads TGTGCCAGCAGCGTAGAGAGGGGCGAGCAGTACTTC.

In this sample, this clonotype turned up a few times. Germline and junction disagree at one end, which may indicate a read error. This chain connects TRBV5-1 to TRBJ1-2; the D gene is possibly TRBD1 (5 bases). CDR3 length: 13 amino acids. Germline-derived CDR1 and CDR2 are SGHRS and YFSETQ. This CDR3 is CASSLAGDSQVAF. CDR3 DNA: TGCGCCAGCAGCTTGGCGGGCGACAGCCAAGTGGCCTTC.

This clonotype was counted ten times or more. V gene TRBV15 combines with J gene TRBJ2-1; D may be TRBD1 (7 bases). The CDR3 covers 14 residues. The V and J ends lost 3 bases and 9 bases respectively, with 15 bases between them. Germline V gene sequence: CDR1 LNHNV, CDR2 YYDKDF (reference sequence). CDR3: CATSRDYQGGEQFF. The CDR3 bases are TGTGCCACCAGCAGGGACTATCAGGGGGGTGAGCAGTTCTTC.

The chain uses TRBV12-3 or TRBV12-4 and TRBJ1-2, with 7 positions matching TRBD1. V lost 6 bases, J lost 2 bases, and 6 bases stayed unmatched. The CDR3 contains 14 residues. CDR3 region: CASSDRVLNYGYTF. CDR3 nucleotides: TGTGCCAGCAGCGACAGGGTGTTGAACTATGGCTACACCTTC.

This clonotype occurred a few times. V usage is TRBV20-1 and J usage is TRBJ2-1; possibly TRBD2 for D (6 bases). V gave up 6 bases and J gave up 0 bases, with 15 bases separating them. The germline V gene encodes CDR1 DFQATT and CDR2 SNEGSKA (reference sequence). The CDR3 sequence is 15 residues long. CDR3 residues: CSAPQAGSSYNEQFF. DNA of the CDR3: TGCAGTGCCCCCCAAGCCGGGAGCTCCTACAATGAGCAGTTCTTC.

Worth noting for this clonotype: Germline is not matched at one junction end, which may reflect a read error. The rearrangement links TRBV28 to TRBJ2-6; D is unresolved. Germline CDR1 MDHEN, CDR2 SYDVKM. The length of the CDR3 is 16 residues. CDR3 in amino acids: CASGFSIASGANVLTF. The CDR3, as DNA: TGTGCCAGCGGTTTTTCGATCGCATCTGGGGCCAACGTCCTGACTTTC.

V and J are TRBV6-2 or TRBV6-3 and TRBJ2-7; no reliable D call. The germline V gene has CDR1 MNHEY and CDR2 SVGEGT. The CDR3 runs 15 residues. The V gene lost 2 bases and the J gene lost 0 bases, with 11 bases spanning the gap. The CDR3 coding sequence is TGTGCCAGCAGTTACAGGGCCACCATCTCCTACGAGCAGTACTTC. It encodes CASSYRATISYEQYF.

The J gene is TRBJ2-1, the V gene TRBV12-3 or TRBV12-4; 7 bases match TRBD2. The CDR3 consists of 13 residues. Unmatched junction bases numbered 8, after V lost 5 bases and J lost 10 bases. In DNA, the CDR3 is TGTGCCAGCAGTGACCGCGGGGGACGGGAGCAGTTCTTC. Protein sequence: CASSDRGGREQFF.

The CDR3 sequence is CASNDPDSYGYTF. CDR3 nucleotide sequence: TGTGCCAGCAACGACCCAGATAGCTATGGCTACACCTTC. The chain is built from TRBV2 and TRBJ1-2; D is unresolved. V was shortened by 7 bases and J by 4 bases, with 13 bases between the two germline ends. The germline V gene has CDR1 SNHLY and CDR2 FYNNEI. The CDR3 runs 13 residues.

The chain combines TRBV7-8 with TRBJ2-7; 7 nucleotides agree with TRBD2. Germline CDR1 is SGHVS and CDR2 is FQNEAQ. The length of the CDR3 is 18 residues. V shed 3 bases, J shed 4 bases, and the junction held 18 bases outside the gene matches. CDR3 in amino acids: CASSFGRHKRLSGYEQYF. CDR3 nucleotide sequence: TGTGCCAGCAGCTTTGGTAGACATAAGAGACTTAGCGGGTACGAGCAGTACTTC.

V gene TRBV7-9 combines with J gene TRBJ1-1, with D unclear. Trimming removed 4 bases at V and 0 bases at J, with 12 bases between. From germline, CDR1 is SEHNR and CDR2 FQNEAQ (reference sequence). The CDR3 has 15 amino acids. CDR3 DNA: TGTGCCAGCAGCTCCCCCCCAGGAATGAACACTGAAGCTTTCTTT. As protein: CASSSPPGMNTEAFF. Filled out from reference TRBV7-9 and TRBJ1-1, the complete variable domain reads DTGVSQNPRHKITKRGQNVTFRCDPISEHNRLYWYRQTLGQGPEFLTYFQNEAQLEKSRLLSDRFSAERPKGSFSTLEIQRTEQGDSAMYLCASSSPPGMNTEAFFGQGTRLTVV.